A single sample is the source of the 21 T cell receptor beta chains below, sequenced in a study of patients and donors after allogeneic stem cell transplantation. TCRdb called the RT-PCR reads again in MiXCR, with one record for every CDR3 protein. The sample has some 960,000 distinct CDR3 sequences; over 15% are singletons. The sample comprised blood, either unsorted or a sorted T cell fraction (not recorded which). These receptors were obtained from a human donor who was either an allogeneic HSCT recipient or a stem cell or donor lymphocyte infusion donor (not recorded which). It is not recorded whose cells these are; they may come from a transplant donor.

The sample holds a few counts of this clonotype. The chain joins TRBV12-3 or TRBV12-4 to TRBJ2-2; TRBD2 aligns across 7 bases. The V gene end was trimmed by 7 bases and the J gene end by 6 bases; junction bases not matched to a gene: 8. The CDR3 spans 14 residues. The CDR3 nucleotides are TGTGCCAGCACCCGGTCGGGGGGACCCGGGGAGCTGTTTTTT. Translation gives CASTRSGGPGELFF.

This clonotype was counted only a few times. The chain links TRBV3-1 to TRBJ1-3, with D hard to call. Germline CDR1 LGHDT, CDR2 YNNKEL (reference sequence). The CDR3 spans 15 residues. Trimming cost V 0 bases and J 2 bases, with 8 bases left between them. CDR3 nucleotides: TGTGCCAGCAGCCAAGAATCCGGAGCTGGAAACACCATATATTTT. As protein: CASSQESGAGNTIYF.

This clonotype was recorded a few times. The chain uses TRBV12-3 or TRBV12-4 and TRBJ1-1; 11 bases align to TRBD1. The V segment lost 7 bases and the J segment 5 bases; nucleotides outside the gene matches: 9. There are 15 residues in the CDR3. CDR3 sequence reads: CASTRTGGLGTEAFF. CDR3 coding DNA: TGTGCCAGCACGCGGACAGGGGGCTTGGGGACTGAAGCTTTCTTT.

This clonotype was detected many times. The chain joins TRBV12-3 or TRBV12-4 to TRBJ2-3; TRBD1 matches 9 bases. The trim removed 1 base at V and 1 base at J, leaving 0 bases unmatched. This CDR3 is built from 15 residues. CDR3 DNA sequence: TGTGCCAGCAGTTTAGGGGACAGGGGCACAGATACGCAGTATTTT. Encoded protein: CASSLGDRGTDTQYF.

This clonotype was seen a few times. The CDR3 sequence is CASTKTWTSGDTQYF. The CDR3 DNA reads as TGTGCCAGCACCAAGACTTGGACTAGCGGAGATACGCAGTATTTT. The V gene is TRBV12-3 or TRBV12-4, the J gene TRBJ2-3, with 10 bases identical to TRBD2. This CDR3 spans 15 amino acids. The V gene end was trimmed by 7 bases and the J gene end by 5 bases; junction bases not matched to a gene: 9.

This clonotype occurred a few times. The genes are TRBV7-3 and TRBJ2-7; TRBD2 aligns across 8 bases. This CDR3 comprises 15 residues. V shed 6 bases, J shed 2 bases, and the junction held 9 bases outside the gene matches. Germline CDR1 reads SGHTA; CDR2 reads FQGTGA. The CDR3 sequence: CASSQSGGAPYEQYF. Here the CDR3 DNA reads TGTGCCAGCAGTCAATCGGGGGGGGCACCCTACGAGCAGTACTTC.

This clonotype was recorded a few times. The CDR3 nucleotides are TGTGCCAGCAGTTTTCGGCCAGGGAGTCCCATTGAAGCTTTCTTT. It translates to CASSFRPGSPIEAFF. This chain uses TRBV12-3 or TRBV12-4 with TRBJ1-1, with D perhaps matching TRBD1 (5 bases). The CDR3 extends over 15 amino acids. V lost 3 bases to trimming and J lost 7 bases, with 18 bases between them.

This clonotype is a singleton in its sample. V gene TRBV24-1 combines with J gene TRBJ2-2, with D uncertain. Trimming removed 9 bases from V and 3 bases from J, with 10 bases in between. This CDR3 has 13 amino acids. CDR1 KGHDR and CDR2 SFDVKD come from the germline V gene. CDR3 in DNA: TGTGCCACCGACGGCTCCGACACCGGGGAGCTGTTTTTT. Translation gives CATDGSDTGELFF.

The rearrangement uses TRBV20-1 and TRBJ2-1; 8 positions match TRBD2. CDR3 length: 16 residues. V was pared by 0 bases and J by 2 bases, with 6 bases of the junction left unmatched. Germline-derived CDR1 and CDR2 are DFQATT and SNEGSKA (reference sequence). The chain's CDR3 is CSAREGERGPYNEQFF. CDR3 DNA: TGCAGTGCTAGAGAAGGGGAGCGGGGGCCCTACAATGAGCAGTTCTTC.

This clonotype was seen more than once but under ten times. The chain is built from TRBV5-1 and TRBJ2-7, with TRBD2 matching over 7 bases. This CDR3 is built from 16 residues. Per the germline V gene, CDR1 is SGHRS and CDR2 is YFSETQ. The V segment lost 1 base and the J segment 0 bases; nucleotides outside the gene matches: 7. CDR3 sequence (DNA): TGCGCCAGCAGCTTGTCAAAGCGGGGTGTCTCCTACGAGCAGTACTTC. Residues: CASSLSKRGVSYEQYF.

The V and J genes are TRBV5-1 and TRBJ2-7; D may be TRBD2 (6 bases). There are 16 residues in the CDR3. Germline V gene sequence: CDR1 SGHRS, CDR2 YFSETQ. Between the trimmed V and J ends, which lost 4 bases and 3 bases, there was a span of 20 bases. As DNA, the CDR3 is TGCGCCAGCAGCGATGGCGGGTACCGGGACTTCTACGAGCAGTACTTC. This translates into CASSDGGYRDFYEQYF. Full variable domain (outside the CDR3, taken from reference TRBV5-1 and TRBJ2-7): KAGVTQTPRYLIKTRGQQVTLSCSPISGHRSVSWYQQTPGQGLQFLFEYFSETQRNKGNFPGRFSGRQFSNSRSEMNVSTLELGDSALYLCASSDGGYRDFYEQYFGPGTRLTVT.

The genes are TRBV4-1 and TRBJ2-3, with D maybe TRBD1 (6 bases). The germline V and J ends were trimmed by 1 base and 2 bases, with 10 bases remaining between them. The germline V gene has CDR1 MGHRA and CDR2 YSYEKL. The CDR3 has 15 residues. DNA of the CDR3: TGCGCCAGCAGCCAAGGGACAGTACTCACAGATACGCAGTATTTT. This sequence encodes CASSQGTVLTDTQYF.

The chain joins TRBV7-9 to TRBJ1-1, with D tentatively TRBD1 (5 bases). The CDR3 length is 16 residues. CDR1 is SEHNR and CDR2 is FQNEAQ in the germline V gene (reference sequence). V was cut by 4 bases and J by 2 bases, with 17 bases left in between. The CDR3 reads CASSSISRQLNTEAFF. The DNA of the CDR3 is TGTGCCAGCAGCTCGATCAGCAGACAGCTAAACACTGAAGCTTTCTTT.

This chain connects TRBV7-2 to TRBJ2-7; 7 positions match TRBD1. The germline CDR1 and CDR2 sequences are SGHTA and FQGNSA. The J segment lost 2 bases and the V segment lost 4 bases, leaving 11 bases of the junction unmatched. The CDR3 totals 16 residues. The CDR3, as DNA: TGTGCCAGCAGCTCAAAGGGGGCCCGTGGGGCCTACGAGCAGTACTTC. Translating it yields CASSSKGARGAYEQYF.

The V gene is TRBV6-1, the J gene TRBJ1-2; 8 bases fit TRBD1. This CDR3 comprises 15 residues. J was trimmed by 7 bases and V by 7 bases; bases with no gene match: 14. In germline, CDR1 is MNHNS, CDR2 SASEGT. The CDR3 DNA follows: TGTGCCAGCACCTCCGGACAGGGTCGCCCTTTTGGCTACACCTTC. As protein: CASTSGQGRPFGYTF.

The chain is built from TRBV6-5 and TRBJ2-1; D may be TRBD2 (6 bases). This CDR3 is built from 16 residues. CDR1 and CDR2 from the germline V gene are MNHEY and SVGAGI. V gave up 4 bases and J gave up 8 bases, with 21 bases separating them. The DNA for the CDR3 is TGTGCCAGCAGTTCCCCTTCCCCACCGGGGGTGGATGAGCAGTTCTTC. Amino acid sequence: CASSSPSPPGVDEQFF.

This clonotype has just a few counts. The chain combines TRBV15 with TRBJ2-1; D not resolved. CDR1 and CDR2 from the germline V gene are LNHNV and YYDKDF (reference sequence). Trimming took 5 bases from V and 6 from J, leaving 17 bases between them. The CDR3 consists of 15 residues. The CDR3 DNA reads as TGTGCCACCAGCGACCGTGGAACCTTGGCCAATGAGCAGTTCTTC. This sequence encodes CATSDRGTLANEQFF.

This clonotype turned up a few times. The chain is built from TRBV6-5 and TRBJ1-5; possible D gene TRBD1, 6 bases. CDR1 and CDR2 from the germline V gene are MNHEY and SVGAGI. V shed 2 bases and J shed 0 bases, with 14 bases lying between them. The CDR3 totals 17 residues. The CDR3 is CASSYGDTRYSNQPQHF. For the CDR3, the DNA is TGTGCCAGCAGTTACGGGGACACCCGGTATAGCAATCAGCCCCAGCATTTT.

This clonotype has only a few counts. The DNA for the CDR3 is TGCAGTGCTAGGGCTAGGTCCTTTCGTGAGCAGTACTTC. It translates to CSARARSFREQYF. The chain has TRBV20-1 and TRBJ2-7, with D unclear. This CDR3 has 13 amino acids. Germline CDR1 DFQATT, CDR2 SNEGSKA (reference sequence). V lost 3 bases, J lost 7 bases, and 16 bases lay in between.

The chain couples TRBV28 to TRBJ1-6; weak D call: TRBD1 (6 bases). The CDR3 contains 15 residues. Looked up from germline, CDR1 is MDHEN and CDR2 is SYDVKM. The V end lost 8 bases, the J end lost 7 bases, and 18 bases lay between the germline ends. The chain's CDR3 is CASDPRAGENSPLHF. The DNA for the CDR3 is TGTGCCAGCGATCCCCGGGCAGGGGAGAATTCACCCCTCCACTTT.

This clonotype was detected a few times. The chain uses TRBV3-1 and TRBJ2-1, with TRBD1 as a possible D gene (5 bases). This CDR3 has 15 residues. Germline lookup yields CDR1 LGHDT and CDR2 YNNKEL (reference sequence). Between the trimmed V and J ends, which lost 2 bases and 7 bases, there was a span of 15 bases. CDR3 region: CASSQTQGRKNEQFF. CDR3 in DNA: TGTGCCAGCAGCCAAACCCAGGGAAGGAAGAATGAGCAGTTCTTC.